Shown below are 13 T cell receptor beta chains from a single sample sequenced in a study of Graves' ophthalmopathy and Graves' hyperthyroidism. The TCR beta CDR3 regions underwent amplification from RNA transcripts. In the first round, RT-PCR was carried out with HTBI primers, and a multiplex PCR formed the second round. TCRdb fed the multiplex PCR reads into MiXCR, producing one record per CDR3 protein. The sample has some 210,000 distinct CDR3 sequences, around 28% seen once. Sequencing was carried out using peripheral blood. All receptors derive from a man in his fifties with Graves' ophthalmopathy.

This clonotype has just a few counts. The CDR3 is CASSTTDTAKNIQYF. CDR3 in DNA: TGTGCCAGCAGCACAACGGATACAGCCAAAAACATTCAGTACTTC. The gene calls are TRBV6-1 and TRBJ2-4; no firm D call. Trimming left V 6 bases short and J 0 bases short, with 12 bases between. CDR1 is MNHNS and CDR2 is SASEGT in the germline V gene. This CDR3 comprises 15 residues.

The chain couples TRBV6-2 or TRBV6-3 to TRBJ1-1; D gene unclear. Trimming pared 7 bases from V and 3 bases from J, leaving 9 bases between. The CDR3 extends over 12 amino acids. In germline, CDR1 is MNHEY, CDR2 SVGEGT. The CDR3 reads CASISWDTEAFF. Here the CDR3 DNA reads TGTGCCAGCATTAGTTGGGACACTGAAGCTTTCTTT.

V gene TRBV6-5 combines with J gene TRBJ1-1, with D perhaps matching TRBD1 (5 bases). Trimming shortened V by 2 bases and J by 4 bases, and 14 bases separated the two germline ends. The CDR3 loop spans 15 amino acids. Germline V gives CDR1 MNHEY, CDR2 SVGAGI. The CDR3 DNA follows: TGTGCCAGCAGTTACGGGGGGGGTCTCTTCACTGAAGCTTTCTTT. Protein product: CASSYGGGLFTEAFF.

This clonotype was counted many times. The CDR3 reads CASSRDTLSNTEAFF. The DNA for the CDR3 is TGTGCCAGTAGTAGAGACACACTGTCGAACACTGAAGCTTTCTTT. The chain employs TRBV19 and TRBJ1-1; D gene ambiguous. Germline CDR1 reads LNHDA; CDR2 reads SQIVND (reference sequence). With 4 bases removed from V and 1 base from J, the gap between germline ends came to 13 bases. The length of the CDR3 is 15 residues.

This clonotype was counted at least ten times. V gene TRBV27 combines with J gene TRBJ1-5, with TRBD1 matching 7 bases. Germline V gene lookup returns CDR1 MNHEY and CDR2 SMNVEV (reference sequence). V was clipped by 9 bases and J by 2 bases; unmatched bases: 10. The CDR3 spans 15 residues. The CDR3 region has the DNA TGTGCCAGGGGCGACAGGGTTCGCGGCAATCAGCCCCAGCATTTT. It encodes CARGDRVRGNQPQHF.

CDR3 protein: CASTRQGYGYTF. The CDR3 DNA is TGTGCCAGCACTCGGCAGGGTTATGGCTACACCTTC. The chain joins TRBV12-3 or TRBV12-4 to TRBJ1-2, with a tentative D call TRBD1 (5 bases). Trimming left V 7 bases short and J 5 bases short, with 11 bases between. The CDR3 is 12 residues long.

This clonotype was found many times. The chain is built from TRBV5-5 and TRBJ1-1; no firm D call. CDR3 length equals 14 residues. V was clipped by 0 bases and J by 6 bases, with 12 bases between them. From germline, CDR1 is SGHKS and CDR2 YYEKEE (reference sequence). DNA of the CDR3: TGTGCCAGCAGCTTGGCGGCGGTCGGGTCTGAAGCTTTCTTT. Encoded protein: CASSLAAVGSEAFF.

This clonotype was recorded at least ten times. The rearrangement uses TRBV28 and TRBJ1-2; TRBD1 is a possible D gene (5 bases). Trimming removed 5 bases from V and 6 bases from J, with 16 bases in between. Germline V CDR1 and CDR2: MDHEN, SYDVKM. CDR3 length equals 14 residues. In DNA, the CDR3 is TGTGCCAGCAGTCGGGACGGGGGACTGCATGGCTACACCTTC. This translates into CASSRDGGLHGYTF.

There are many counts of this clonotype. The genes are TRBV10-3 and TRBJ2-5; the D gene is possibly TRBD2 (6 bases). The CDR3 runs to 17 residues. V gave up 0 bases and J gave up 0 bases, with 14 bases separating them. Germline CDR1 and CDR2: ENHRY and SYGVKD. CDR3 loop: CAISESIRRGYQETQYF. The DNA of the CDR3 is TGTGCCATCAGTGAGTCGATTAGGCGGGGCTACCAAGAGACCCAGTACTTC.

This clonotype was picked up many times. The chain has TRBV10-3 and TRBJ2-7; 8 bases are a match to TRBD1. J lost 5 bases, V lost 8 bases, and 8 bases had no gene match. The CDR3 length is 13 residues. Germline lookup yields CDR1 ENHRY and CDR2 SYGVKD. The CDR3 DNA is TGTGCCATCGGAGGACAGGGATTTAACGAGCAGTACTTC. Encoded protein: CAIGGQGFNEQYF.

J is TRBJ1-2 and V is TRBV19; D gene ambiguous. This CDR3 region has 14 residues. With 6 bases removed from V and 5 bases from J, the gap between germline ends came to 16 bases. Per germline, CDR1 LNHDA and CDR2 SQIVND (reference sequence). The CDR3 nucleotides are TGTGCCAGTAGGATCATTGGACTCGAATATGGCTACACCTTC. Amino acids: CASRIIGLEYGYTF.

The table lists this clonotype with many counts. The chain employs TRBV12-3 or TRBV12-4 and TRBJ1-5; the match to TRBD1 covers 7 bases. This CDR3 has 16 residues. V lost 5 bases, J lost 3 bases, and 10 bases stayed unmatched. The CDR3 region is CASSQHRGQINQPQHF. CDR3 coding DNA: TGTGCCAGCAGTCAGCACCGGGGACAGATCAATCAGCCCCAGCATTTT.

This clonotype has only a few counts. The V gene is TRBV7-2, the J gene TRBJ2-1; no reliable D call. This CDR3 is built from 10 residues. Per the germline V gene, CDR1 is SGHTA and CDR2 is FQGNSA. Trimming took off 5 bases at V and 12 bases at J, with 8 bases between the two ends. The CDR3 DNA reads as TGTGCCAGCAGCCACCCTGGGCAGTTCTTC. Translating it yields CASSHPGQFF.